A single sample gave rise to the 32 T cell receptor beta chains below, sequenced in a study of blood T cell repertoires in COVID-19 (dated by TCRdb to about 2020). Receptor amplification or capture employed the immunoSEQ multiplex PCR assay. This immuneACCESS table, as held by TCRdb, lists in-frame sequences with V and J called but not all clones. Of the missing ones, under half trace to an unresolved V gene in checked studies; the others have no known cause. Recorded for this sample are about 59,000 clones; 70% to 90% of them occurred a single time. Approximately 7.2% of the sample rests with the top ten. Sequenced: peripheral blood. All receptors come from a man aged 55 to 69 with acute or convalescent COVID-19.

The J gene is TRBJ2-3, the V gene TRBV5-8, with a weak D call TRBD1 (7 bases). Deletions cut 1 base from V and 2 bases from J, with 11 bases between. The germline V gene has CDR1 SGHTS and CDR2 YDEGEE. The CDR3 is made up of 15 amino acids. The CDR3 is CASSLQGGPTDTQYF. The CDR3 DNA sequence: TGTGCCAGCAGCTTGCAGGGGGGACCCACAGATACGCAGTATTTT.

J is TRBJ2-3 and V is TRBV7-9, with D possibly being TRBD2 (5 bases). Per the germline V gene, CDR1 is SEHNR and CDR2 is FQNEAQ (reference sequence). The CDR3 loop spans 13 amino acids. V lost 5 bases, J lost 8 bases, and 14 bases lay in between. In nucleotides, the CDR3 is TGTGCCAGCAGCACCGCTACCCGGGGTACGCAGTATTTT. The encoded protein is CASSTATRGTQYF. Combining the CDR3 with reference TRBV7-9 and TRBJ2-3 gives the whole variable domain DTGVSQNPRHKITKRGQNVTFRCDPISEHNRLYWYRQTLGQGPEFLTYFQNEAQLEKSRLLSDRFSAERPKGSFSTLEIQRTEQGDSAMYLCASSTATRGTQYFGPGTRLTVL.

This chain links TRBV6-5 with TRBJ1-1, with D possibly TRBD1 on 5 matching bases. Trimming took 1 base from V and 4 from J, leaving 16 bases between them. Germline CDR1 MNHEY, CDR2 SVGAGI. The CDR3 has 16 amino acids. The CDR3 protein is CASSYYGAAPGTEAFF. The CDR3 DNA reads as TGTGCCAGCAGTTACTATGGGGCAGCCCCGGGCACTGAAGCTTTCTTT.

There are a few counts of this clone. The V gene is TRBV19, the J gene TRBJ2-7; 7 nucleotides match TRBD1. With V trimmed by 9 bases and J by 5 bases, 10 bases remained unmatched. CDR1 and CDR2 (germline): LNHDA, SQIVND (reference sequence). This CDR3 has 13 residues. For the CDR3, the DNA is TGTGCCAGCGCGGACAGGCCCTCGGACGAGCAGTACTTC. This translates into CASADRPSDEQYF.

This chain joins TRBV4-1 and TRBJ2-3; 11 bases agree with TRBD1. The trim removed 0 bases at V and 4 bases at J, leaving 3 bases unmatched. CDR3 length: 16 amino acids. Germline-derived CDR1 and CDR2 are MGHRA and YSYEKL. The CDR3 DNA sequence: TGCGCCAGCAGCCAAGAGGACAGGGGGCTCTCAGATACGCAGTATTTT. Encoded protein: CASSQEDRGLSDTQYF.

The DNA of the CDR3 is TGTGCCAGCAGCGTAGTATCAGGGGGGACCGGGGAGCTGTTTTTT. This gives the protein CASSVVSGGTGELFF. This rearrangement joins TRBV9 to TRBJ2-2; D possibly corresponds to TRBD1 (7 bases). The CDR3 extends over 15 amino acids. Looked up from germline, CDR1 is SGDLS and CDR2 is YYNGEE. Trimming took off 0 bases at V and 5 bases at J, with 11 bases between the two ends.

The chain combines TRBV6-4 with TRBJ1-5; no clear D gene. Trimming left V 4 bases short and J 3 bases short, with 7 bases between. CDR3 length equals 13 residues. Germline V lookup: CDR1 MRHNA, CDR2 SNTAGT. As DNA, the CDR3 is TGTGCCAGCAGTGTAGATGACAATCAGCCCCAGCATTTT. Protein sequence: CASSVDDNQPQHF.

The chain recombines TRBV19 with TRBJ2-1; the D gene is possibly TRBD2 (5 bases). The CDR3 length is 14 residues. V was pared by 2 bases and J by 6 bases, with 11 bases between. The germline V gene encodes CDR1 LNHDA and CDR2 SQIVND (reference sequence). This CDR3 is CASSIRTGVNEQFF. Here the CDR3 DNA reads TGTGCCAGTAGTATAAGGACCGGGGTCAATGAGCAGTTCTTC.

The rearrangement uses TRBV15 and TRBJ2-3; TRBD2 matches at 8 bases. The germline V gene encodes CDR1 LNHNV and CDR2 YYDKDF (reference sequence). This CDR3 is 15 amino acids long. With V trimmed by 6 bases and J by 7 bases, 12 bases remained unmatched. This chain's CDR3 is CATSRGGGRGNTQYF. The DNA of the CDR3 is TGTGCCACCAGTCGGGGGGGCGGTCGCGGGAATACGCAGTATTTT. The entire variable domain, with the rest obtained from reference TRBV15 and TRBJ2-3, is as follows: DAMVIQNPRYQVTQFGKPVTLSCSQTLNHNVMYWYQQKSSQAPKLLFHYYDKDFNNEADTPDNFQSRRPNTSFCFLDIRSPGLGDTAMYLCATSRGGGRGNTQYFGPGTRLTVL.

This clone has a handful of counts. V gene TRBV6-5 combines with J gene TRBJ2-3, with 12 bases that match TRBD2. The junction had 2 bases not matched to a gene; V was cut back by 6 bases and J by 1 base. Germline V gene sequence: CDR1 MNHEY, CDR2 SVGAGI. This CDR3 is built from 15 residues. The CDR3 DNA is TGTGCCAGCAGACTAGCGGGGGGCCGCACAGATACGCAGTATTTT. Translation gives CASRLAGGRTDTQYF.

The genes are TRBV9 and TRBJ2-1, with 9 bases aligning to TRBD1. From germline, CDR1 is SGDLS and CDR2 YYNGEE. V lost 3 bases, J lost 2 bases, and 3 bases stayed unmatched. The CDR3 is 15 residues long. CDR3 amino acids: CASSERQGAYNEQFF. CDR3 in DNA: TGTGCCAGCAGCGAACGACAGGGGGCCTACAATGAGCAGTTCTTC.

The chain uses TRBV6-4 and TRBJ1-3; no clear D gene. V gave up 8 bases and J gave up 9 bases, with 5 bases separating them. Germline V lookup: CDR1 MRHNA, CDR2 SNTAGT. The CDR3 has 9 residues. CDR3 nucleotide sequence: TGTGCCAGCCCTACCACCATATATTTT. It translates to CASPTTIYF.

The CDR3 spells CASSPSGGPYEQYF. CDR3 bases: TGTGCCAGTAGCCCTAGCGGGGGACCTTACGAGCAGTACTTC. This chain uses TRBV19 with TRBJ2-7, with 10 bases identical to TRBD2. Germline assignment: CDR1 LNHDA and CDR2 SQIVND (reference sequence). With V trimmed by 6 bases and J by 4 bases, 6 bases remained unmatched. The CDR3 covers 14 residues.

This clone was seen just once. In nucleotides, the CDR3 is TGTGCCAGTAGTCTCGTTCCCCGGACAGGGGCTGTCTATGGCTACACCTTC. Its translation is CASSLVPRTGAVYGYTF. This chain connects TRBV19 to TRBJ1-2; 9 nucleotides line up with TRBD1. The CDR3 contains 17 residues. Germline V gene sequence: CDR1 LNHDA, CDR2 SQIVND (reference sequence). V shed 5 bases and J 4 bases; nucleotides not matched to a gene: 14.

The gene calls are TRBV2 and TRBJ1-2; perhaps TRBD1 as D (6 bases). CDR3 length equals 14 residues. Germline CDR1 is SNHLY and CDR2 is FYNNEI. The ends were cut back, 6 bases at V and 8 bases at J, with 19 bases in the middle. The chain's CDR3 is CASRPTGSSDGYTF. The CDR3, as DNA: TGTGCCAGCAGGCCCACAGGGTCCTCGGACGGCTACACCTTC.

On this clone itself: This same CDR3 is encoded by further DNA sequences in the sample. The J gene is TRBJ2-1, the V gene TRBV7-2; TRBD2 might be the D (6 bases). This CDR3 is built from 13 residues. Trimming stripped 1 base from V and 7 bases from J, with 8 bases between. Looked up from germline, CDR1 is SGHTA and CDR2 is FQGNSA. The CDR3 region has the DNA TGTGCCAGCAGCTTAGTCGCGGGGAATGAGCAGTTCTTC. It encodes CASSLVAGNEQFF.

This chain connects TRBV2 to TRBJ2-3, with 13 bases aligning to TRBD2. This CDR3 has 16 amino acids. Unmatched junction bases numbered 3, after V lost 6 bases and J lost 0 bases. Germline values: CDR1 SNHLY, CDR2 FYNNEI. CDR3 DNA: TGTGCCAGCAGAGGGGGACTAGCGGGGAGCACAGATACGCAGTATTTT. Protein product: CASRGGLAGSTDTQYF.

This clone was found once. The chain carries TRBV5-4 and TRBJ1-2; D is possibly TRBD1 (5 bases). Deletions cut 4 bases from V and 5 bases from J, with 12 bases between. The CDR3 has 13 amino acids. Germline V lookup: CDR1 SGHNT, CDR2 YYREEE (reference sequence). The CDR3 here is CASSPRQSYGYTF. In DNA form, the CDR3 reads TGTGCCAGCAGCCCCCGACAGTCGTATGGCTACACCTTC. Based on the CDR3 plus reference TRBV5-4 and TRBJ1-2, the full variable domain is ETGVTQSPTHLIKTRGQQVTLRCSSQSGHNTVSWYQQALGQGPQFIFQYYREEENGRGNFPPRFSGLQFPNYSSELNVNALELDDSALYLCASSPRQSYGYTFGSGTRLTVV.

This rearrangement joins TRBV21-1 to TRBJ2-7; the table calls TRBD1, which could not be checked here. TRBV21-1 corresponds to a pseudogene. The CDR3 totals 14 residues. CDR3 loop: CASRGSRGDYEQYF. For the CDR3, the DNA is TGTGCCAGCAGAGGTTCCAGGGGAGACTACGAGCAGTACTTC.

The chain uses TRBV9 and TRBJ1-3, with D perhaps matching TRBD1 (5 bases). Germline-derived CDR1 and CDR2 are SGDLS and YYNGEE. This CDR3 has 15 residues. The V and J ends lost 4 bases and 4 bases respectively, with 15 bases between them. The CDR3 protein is CASSLDPGLGNTIYF. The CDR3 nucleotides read TGTGCCAGCAGCCTCGATCCGGGACTCGGAAACACCATATATTTT.

The CDR3 is CASSFRLAGSQETQYF. CDR3 DNA: TGCGCCAGCAGCTTTAGACTAGCGGGGTCCCAAGAGACCCAGTACTTC. The chain is built from TRBV4-1 and TRBJ2-5, with 11 nucleotides matching TRBD2. The CDR3 contains 16 residues. Per the germline V gene, CDR1 is MGHRA and CDR2 is YSYEKL. V was pared by 5 bases and J by 1 base, with 6 bases of the junction left unmatched.

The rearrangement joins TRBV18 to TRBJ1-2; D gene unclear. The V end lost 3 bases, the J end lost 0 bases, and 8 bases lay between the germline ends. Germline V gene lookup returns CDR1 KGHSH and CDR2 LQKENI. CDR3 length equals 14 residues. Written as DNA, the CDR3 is TGTGCCAGCTCACCGGGGAGCTCTAACTATGGCTACACCTTC. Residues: CASSPGSSNYGYTF.

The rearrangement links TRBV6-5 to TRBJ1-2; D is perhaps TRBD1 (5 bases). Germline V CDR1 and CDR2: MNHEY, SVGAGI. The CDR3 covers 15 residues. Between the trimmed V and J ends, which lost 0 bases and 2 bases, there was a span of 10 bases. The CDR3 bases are TGTGCCAGCAGTTACTCGTTCGGGGGAAACTATGGCTACACCTTC. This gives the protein CASSYSFGGNYGYTF.

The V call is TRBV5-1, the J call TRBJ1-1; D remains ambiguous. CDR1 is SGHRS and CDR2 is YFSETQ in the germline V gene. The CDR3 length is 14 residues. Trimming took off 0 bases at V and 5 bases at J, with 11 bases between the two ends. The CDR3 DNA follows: TGCGCCAGCAGCTTGGAAGCGGGCGGAACTGAAGCTTTCTTT. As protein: CASSLEAGGTEAFF.

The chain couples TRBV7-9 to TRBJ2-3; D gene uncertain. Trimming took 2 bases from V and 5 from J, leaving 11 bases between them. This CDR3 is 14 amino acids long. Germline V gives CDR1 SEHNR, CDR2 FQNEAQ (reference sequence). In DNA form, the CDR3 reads TGTGCCAGCAGCTTATCCCAGGCCGGAGATACGCAGTATTTT. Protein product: CASSLSQAGDTQYF.

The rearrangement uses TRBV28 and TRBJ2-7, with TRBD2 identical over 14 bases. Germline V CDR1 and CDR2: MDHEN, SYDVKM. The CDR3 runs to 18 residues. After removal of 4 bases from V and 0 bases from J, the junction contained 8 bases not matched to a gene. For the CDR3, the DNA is TGTGCCAGCAGTTCCCCGGGACTAGCGGGGGAAAGCTCCTACGAGCAGTACTTC. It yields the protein CASSSPGLAGESSYEQYF.

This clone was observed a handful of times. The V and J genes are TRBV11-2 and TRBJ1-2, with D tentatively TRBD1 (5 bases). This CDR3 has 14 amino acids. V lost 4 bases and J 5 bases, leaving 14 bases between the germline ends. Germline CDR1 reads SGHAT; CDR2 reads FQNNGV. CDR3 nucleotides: TGTGCCAGCAGCTCTGCGCGGGAGGGGTATGGCTACACCTTC. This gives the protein CASSSAREGYGYTF.

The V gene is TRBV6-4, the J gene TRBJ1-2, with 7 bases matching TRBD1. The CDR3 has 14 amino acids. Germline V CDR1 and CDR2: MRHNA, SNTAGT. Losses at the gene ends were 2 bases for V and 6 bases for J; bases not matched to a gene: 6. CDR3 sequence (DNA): TGTGCCAGCAGTGACGGAGGGGGCTTTCATGGCTACACCTTC. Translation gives CASSDGGGFHGYTF.

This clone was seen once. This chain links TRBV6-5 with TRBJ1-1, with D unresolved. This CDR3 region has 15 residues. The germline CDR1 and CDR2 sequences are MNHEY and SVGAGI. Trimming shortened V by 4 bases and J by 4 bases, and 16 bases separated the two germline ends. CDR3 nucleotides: TGTGCCAGCAGTTCGGTGAGCCCGGGAACCACTGAAGCTTTCTTT. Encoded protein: CASSSVSPGTTEAFF.

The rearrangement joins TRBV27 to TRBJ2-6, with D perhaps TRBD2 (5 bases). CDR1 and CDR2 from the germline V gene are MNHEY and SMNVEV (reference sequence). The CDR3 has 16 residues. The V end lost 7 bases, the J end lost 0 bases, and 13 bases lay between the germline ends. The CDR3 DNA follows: TGTGCCAGCACCGAGAGGGTAAGCTCTGGGGCCAACGTCCTGACTTTC. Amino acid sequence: CASTERVSSGANVLTF. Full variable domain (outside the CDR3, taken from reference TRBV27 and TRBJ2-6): EAQVTQNPRYLITVTGKKLTVTCSQNMNHEYMSWYRQDPGLGLRQIYYSMNVEVTDKGDVPEGYKVSRKEKRNFPLILESPSPNQTSLYFCASTERVSSGANVLTFGAGSRLTVL.

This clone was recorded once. The CDR3 bases are TGCGCCAGCAGTTCCAGCGGCGGGGGTGGCGAGACCCAGTACTTC. Amino acids: CASSSSGGGGETQYF. The chain uses TRBV5-1 and TRBJ2-5; 7 nucleotides align to TRBD2. CDR3 length: 15 amino acids. Germline V gene sequence: CDR1 SGHRS, CDR2 YFSETQ. J lost 5 bases, V lost 5 bases, and 12 bases had no gene match.

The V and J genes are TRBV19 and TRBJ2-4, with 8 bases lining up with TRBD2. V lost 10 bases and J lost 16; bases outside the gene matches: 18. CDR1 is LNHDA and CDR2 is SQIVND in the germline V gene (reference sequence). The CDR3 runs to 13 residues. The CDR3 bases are TGTGCCACCCAAACAACGGGGGGGGCCGTTCCCTACTTC. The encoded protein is CATQTTGGAVPYF.